This entry lists 21 T cell receptor beta chains sequenced from one sample in a study of blood T cell repertoires in COVID-19. TCRdb's table, derived via immunoSEQ multiplex PCR, lists solely in-frame clones and lacks some. The table includes 27,000 or so clones, about 90% detected once. Sequenced sample: peripheral blood. The source of these receptors is a human donor in a cohort sampled during active COVID-19.

In its sample, this clone was seen once. The gene calls are TRBV9 and TRBJ1-2; 9 bases are shared with TRBD1. J lost 6 bases, V lost 2 bases, and 5 bases had no gene match. The CDR3 loop spans 14 amino acids. CDR1 and CDR2 (germline): SGDLS, YYNGEE. The CDR3 region is CASSVGQGRDGYTF. For the CDR3, the DNA is TGTGCCAGCAGCGTGGGACAGGGAAGGGATGGCTACACCTTC. The full variable domain, with the rest looked up from reference TRBV9 and TRBJ1-2, is DSGVTQTPKHLITATGQRVTLRCSPRSGDLSVYWYQQSLDQGLQFLIQYYNGEERAKGNILERFSAQQFPDLHSELNLSSLELGDSALYFCASSVGQGRDGYTFGSGTRLTVV.

This clone was seen a few times. The chain links TRBV7-9 to TRBJ2-3, with D possibly being TRBD1 (6 bases). Germline V CDR1 and CDR2: SEHNR, FQNEAQ (reference sequence). CDR3 length equals 19 residues. V gave up 5 bases and J gave up 3 bases, with 27 bases separating them. The CDR3: CASSTLGWGRGKTTDTQYF. Written as DNA, the CDR3 is TGTGCCAGCAGCACACTCGGGTGGGGCAGGGGAAAGACTACAGATACGCAGTATTTT.

As for this clone: At one end the junction does not follow the germline gene, possibly because of a read error. The chain links TRBV28 to TRBJ1-6; the D gene is possibly TRBD1 (6 bases). In germline, CDR1 is MDHEN, CDR2 SYDVKM. The CDR3 covers 11 residues. CDR3 in amino acids: CATSGGTPLHF. The CDR3, as DNA: TGTGCCACCAGTGGGGGCACACCCCTCCACTTT.

The chain carries TRBV18 and TRBJ2-4; D not certain. There are 15 residues in the CDR3. Germline V CDR1 and CDR2: KGHSH, LQKENI. The V end was cut by 2 bases, the J end by 2 bases, with 10 bases between. CDR3 sequence reads: CASSPGPYPKNIQYF. CDR3 coding DNA: TGTGCCAGCTCACCAGGCCCGTACCCCAAAAACATTCAGTACTTC.

V usage is TRBV5-4 and J usage is TRBJ1-2, with 9 bases identical to TRBD1. In germline, CDR1 is SGHNT, CDR2 YYREEE (reference sequence). J gave up 0 bases and V 4 bases, and 13 bases lay outside the gene matches. This CDR3 is 18 amino acids long. The CDR3 loop is CASSQKGQGWIANYGYTF. CDR3 sequence (DNA): TGTGCCAGCAGCCAAAAGGGACAGGGATGGATAGCTAACTATGGCTACACCTTC.

The chain carries TRBV5-1 and TRBJ1-1; D call uncertain. Trimming shortened V by 4 bases and J by 3 bases, and 13 bases separated the two germline ends. Germline V gene lookup returns CDR1 SGHRS and CDR2 YFSETQ. The CDR3 sequence is 14 residues long. CDR3 protein: CASSTDSGDTEAFF. The CDR3 nucleotides read TGCGCCAGCAGCACCGACTCCGGGGACACTGAAGCTTTCTTT. Using reference TRBV5-1 and TRBJ1-1 for the parts outside the CDR3, the full variable domain is KAGVTQTPRYLIKTRGQQVTLSCSPISGHRSVSWYQQTPGQGLQFLFEYFSETQRNKGNFPGRFSGRQFSNSRSEMNVSTLELGDSALYLCASSTDSGDTEAFFGQGTRLTVV.

The V gene is TRBV5-6, the J gene TRBJ2-1; D is uncertain. Germline V gene data show CDR1 as SGHDT and CDR2 as YYEEEE. Trimming stripped 0 bases from V and 0 bases from J, with 7 bases between. The CDR3 totals 15 residues. The CDR3 region is CASSLGPGSYNEQFF. The CDR3 DNA reads TGTGCCAGCAGCTTGGGACCAGGCTCCTACAATGAGCAGTTCTTC.

The chain couples TRBV6-1 to TRBJ2-7; maybe TRBD2 (6 bases). With 2 bases removed from V and 4 bases from J, the gap between germline ends came to 9 bases. This CDR3 has 13 residues. Germline V lookup: CDR1 MNHNS, CDR2 SASEGT. CDR3 sequence reads: CASSERGGYEQYF. The CDR3 nucleotides read TGTGCCAGCAGTGAAAGGGGAGGTTACGAGCAGTACTTC.

A note on this clone: The sample holds other DNA sequences that translate to the same CDR3. The rearrangement uses TRBV11-2 and TRBJ1-2, with a weak D call TRBD1 (6 bases). The V gene lost 5 bases and the J gene lost 3 bases, with 16 bases spanning the gap. This CDR3 contains 15 residues. The V gene's germline CDR1 is SGHAT and CDR2 FQNNGV. CDR3 sequence reads: CASSNVGGHHYGYTF. The CDR3 nucleotides read TGTGCCAGCAGCAACGTCGGGGGGCATCACTATGGCTACACCTTC.

The chain employs TRBV6-1 and TRBJ1-5, with D perhaps matching TRBD1 (6 bases). The germline CDR1 and CDR2 sequences are MNHNS and SASEGT. Deletions cut 1 base from V and 0 bases from J, with 10 bases between. The CDR3 has 16 residues. CDR3 coding DNA: TGTGCCAGCAGTGAAGGGACAGCCTATAGCAATCAGCCCCAGCATTTT. It encodes CASSEGTAYSNQPQHF.

This clone has a handful of counts. V usage is TRBV27 and J usage is TRBJ1-5; TRBD1 matches at 10 bases. J lost 0 bases, V lost 1 base, and 15 bases had no gene match. The CDR3 contains 21 residues. The germline gives CDR1 MNHEY, CDR2 SMNVEV (reference sequence). The CDR3 spells CASSLCSPGQGTLCSNQPQHF. CDR3 DNA: TGTGCCAGCAGTTTATGTTCTCCGGGACAGGGGACCTTGTGTAGCAATCAGCCCCAGCATTTT.

The genes are TRBV20-1 and TRBJ2-3; 10 bases are a match to TRBD2. Germline V gene data show CDR1 as DFQATT and CDR2 as SNEGSKA (reference sequence). The length of the CDR3 is 15 residues. Losses at the gene ends were 3 bases for V and 3 bases for J; bases not matched to a gene: 6. The CDR3: CSASASGGATDTQYF. CDR3 bases: TGCAGTGCTAGTGCGAGCGGGGGGGCAACAGATACGCAGTATTTT.

This clone was detected once. The chain has TRBV19 and TRBJ1-1; 11 bases agree with TRBD1. This CDR3 contains 16 residues. Unmatched junction bases numbered 11, after V lost 6 bases and J lost 5 bases. The V gene's germline CDR1 is LNHDA and CDR2 SQIVND (reference sequence). The CDR3 loop is CASSPGQGVWETEAFF. CDR3 coding DNA: TGTGCCAGTAGCCCGGGACAGGGGGTTTGGGAAACTGAAGCTTTCTTT.

V gene TRBV10-2 combines with J gene TRBJ2-1; 13 nucleotides match TRBD2. This CDR3 spans 16 amino acids. From germline, CDR1 is WSHSY and CDR2 SAAADI. With V trimmed by 5 bases and J by 4 bases, 5 bases remained unmatched. The DNA for the CDR3 is TGCGCCAGCAGTTCGGGACTAGCGGGATATTACAATGAGCAGTTCTTC. This gives the protein CASSSGLAGYYNEQFF.

The chain combines TRBV5-6 with TRBJ2-5; no clear D gene. Germline-derived CDR1 and CDR2 are SGHDT and YYEEEE. The ends were cut back, 2 bases at V and 4 bases at J, with 12 bases in the middle. This CDR3 has 14 amino acids. CDR3 bases: TGTGCCAGCAGCTTTTACCGAGCCCCAGAGACCCAGTACTTC. Protein sequence: CASSFYRAPETQYF. Looking up the rest from reference TRBV5-6 and TRBJ2-5 gives the full variable domain: DAGVTQSPTHLIKTRGQQVTLRCSPKSGHDTVSWYQQALGQGPQFIFQYYEEEERQRGNFPDRFSGHQFPNYSSELNVNALLLGDSALYLCASSFYRAPETQYFGPGTRLLVL.

The count of this clone is one. This chain joins TRBV15 and TRBJ2-1; maybe TRBD2 (5 bases). There are 17 residues in the CDR3. Trimming took 0 bases from V and 6 from J, leaving 18 bases between them. Germline assignment: CDR1 LNHNV and CDR2 YYDKDF (reference sequence). As DNA, the CDR3 is TGTGCCACCAGCAGAGATCGTCAGCTAGCAGGTCCCAATGAGCAGTTCTTC. The encoded protein is CATSRDRQLAGPNEQFF.

The chain uses TRBV3-1 (or the pseudogene TRBV3-2) and TRBJ2-5, with TRBD2 matching over 9 bases. This CDR3 contains 14 residues. Trimming removed 7 bases from V and 1 base from J; junction bases left unmatched: 4. Germline CDR1 and CDR2: LGHDT and YNNKEL (reference sequence). The CDR3 DNA reads TGTGCCAGCACCCGAGCGGGGGGCCAAGAGACCCAGTACTTC. Its protein product is CASTRAGGQETQYF.

CDR3 DNA sequence: TGTGCCAGCCGTCAAGCCTCCTCCTACAATGAGCAGTTCTTC. Its translation: CASRQASSYNEQFF. The chain combines TRBV2 with TRBJ2-1, with D hard to call. The CDR3 is 14 amino acids. V dropped 8 bases and J dropped 0 bases, with 11 bases sitting between them. Germline-derived CDR1 and CDR2 are SNHLY and FYNNEI.

The chain couples TRBV4-1 to TRBJ2-1, with 8 bases identical to TRBD1. This CDR3 region has 16 residues. V lost 3 bases and J lost 4; bases outside the gene matches: 8. Germline loops: CDR1 MGHRA, CDR2 YSYEKL. CDR3 sequence: CASSHTGTGGYNEQFF. In DNA, the CDR3 is TGCGCCAGCAGCCATACCGGGACAGGAGGATACAATGAGCAGTTCTTC.

This chain joins TRBV19 and TRBJ2-2; 9 nucleotides match TRBD2. The junction had 5 bases not matched to a gene; V was cut back by 3 bases and J by 6 bases. This CDR3 has 15 residues. Germline lookup yields CDR1 LNHDA and CDR2 SQIVND (reference sequence). The CDR3 is CASSIRSGGSGELFF. For the CDR3, the DNA is TGTGCCAGTAGTATTCGGAGCGGGGGGTCCGGGGAGCTGTTTTTT.

The V gene is TRBV19, the J gene TRBJ1-5; no definite D call. This CDR3 region has 12 residues. V was pared by 9 bases and J by 5 bases, with 11 bases between. CDR1 and CDR2 (germline): LNHDA, SQIVND (reference sequence). The CDR3, as DNA: TGTGCCAGCCAACAATTCGATCAGCCCCAGCATTTT. Its protein is CASQQFDQPQHF.